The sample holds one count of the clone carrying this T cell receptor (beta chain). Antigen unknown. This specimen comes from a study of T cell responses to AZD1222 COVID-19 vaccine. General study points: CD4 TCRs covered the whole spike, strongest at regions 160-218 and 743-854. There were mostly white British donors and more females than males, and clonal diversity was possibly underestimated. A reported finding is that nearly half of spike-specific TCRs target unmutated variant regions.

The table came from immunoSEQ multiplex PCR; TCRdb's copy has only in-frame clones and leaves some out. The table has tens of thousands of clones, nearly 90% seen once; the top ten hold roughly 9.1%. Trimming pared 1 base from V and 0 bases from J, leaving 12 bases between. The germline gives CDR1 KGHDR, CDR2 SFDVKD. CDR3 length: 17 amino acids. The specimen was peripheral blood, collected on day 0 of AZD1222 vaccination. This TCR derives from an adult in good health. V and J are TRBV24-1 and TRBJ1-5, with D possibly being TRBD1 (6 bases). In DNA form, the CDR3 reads TGTGCCACCAGTGATTTACCGGGACACTATAGCAATCAGCCCCAGCATTTT. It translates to CATSDLPGHYSNQPQHF.